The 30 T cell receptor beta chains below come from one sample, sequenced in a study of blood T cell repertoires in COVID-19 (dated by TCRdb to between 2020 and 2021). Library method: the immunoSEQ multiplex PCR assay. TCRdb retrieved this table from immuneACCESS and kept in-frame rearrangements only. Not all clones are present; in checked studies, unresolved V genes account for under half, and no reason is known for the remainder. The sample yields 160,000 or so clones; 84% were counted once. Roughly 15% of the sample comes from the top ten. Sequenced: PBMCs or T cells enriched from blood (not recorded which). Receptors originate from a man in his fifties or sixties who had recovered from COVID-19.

CDR3 bases: TGTGCCAGCAGCTTAGCGTTGGCGGGGGGGCGAGATACGCAGTATTTT. Encoded protein: CASSLALAGGRDTQYF. This sequence joins TRBV11-1 and TRBJ2-3; 9 nucleotides agree with TRBD2. The CDR3 covers 16 residues. Germline V lookup: CDR1 SGHAT, CDR2 FQDESV (reference sequence). V shed 0 bases, J shed 5 bases, and the junction held 6 bases outside the gene matches.

Written as DNA, the CDR3 is TGTGCCAGTAGTTCAGACATTGTCGGCACTGAAGCTTTCTTT. Residues: CASSSDIVGTEAFF. The chain combines TRBV19 with TRBJ1-1; D not certain. Germline V lookup: CDR1 LNHDA, CDR2 SQIVND (reference sequence). V was clipped by 5 bases and J by 4 bases, with 14 bases between them. The CDR3 covers 14 residues.

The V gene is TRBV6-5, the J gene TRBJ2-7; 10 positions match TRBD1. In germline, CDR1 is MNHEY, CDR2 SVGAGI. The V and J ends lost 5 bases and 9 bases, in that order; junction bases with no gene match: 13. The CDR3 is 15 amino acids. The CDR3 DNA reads TGTGCCAGCAGTACCGGACAGGGGGTATCTACGACGCAGTACTTC. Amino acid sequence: CASSTGQGVSTTQYF.

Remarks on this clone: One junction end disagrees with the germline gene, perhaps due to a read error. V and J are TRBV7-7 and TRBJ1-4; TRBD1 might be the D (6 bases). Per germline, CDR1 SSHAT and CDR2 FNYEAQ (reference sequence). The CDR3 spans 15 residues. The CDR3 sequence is CASSPTGNRNEKLFF. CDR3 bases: TGTGCTAGCAGCCCCACAGGGAATCGGAATGAAAAACTGTTTTTT.

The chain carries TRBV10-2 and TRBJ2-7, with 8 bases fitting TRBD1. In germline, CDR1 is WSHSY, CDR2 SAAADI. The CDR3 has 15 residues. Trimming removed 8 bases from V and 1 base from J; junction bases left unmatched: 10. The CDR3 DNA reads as TGCGCCAGCCTCCTTCCGGGGACAGGTTCCTACGAGCAGTACTTC. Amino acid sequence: CASLLPGTGSYEQYF.

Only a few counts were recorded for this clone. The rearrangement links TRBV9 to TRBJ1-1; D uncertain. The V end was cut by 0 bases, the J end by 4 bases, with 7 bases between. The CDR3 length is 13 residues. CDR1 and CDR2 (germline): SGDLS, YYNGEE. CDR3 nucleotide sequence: TGTGCCAGCAGCGTAGCCTTGCGCACTGAAGCTTTCTTT. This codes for CASSVALRTEAFF.

CDR3 nucleotides: TGTGCCAGCAGGGGCGCCGGGGAGCTGTTTTTT. Residues: CASRGAGELFF. This chain connects TRBV14 to TRBJ2-2; D not certain. The CDR3 is made up of 11 amino acids. Trimming shortened V by 6 bases and J by 6 bases, and 5 bases separated the two germline ends. Germline CDR1 SGHDN, CDR2 FVKESK.

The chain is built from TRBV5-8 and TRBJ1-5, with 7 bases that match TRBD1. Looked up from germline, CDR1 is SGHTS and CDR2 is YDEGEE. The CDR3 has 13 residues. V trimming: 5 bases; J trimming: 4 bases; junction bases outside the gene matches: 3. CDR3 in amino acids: CASRKQGNQPQHF. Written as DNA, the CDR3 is TGTGCCAGCAGGAAACAGGGGAATCAGCCCCAGCATTTT.

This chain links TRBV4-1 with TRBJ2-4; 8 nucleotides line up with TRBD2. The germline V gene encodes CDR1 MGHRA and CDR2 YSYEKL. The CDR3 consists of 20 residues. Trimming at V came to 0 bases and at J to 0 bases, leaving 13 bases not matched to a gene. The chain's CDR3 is CASSQDGKASGGQAKNIQYF. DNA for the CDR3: TGCGCCAGCAGCCAAGATGGGAAAGCCAGCGGGGGACAAGCCAAAAACATTCAGTACTTC.

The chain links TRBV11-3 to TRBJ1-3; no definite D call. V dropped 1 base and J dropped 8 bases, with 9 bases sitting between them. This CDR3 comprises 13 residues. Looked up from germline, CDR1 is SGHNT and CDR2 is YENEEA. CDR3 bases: TGTGCCAGCAGCTTAGGTGTCTCAGACACCATATATTTT. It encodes CASSLGVSDTIYF.

CDR3 region: CASSLTGVNEQYF. For the CDR3, the DNA is TGTGCCAGCAGCTTAACAGGGGTGAACGAGCAGTACTTC. The V call is TRBV7-9, the J call TRBJ2-7; 7 bases agree with TRBD1. The V segment lost 2 bases and the J segment 5 bases; nucleotides outside the gene matches: 3. Germline V lookup: CDR1 SEHNR, CDR2 FQNEAQ (reference sequence). This CDR3 contains 13 residues.

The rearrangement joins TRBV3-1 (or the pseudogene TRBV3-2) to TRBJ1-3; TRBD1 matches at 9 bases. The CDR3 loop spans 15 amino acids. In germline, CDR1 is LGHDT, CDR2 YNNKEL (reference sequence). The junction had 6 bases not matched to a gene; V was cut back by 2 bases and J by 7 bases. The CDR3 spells CASSQMRTGVNTIYF. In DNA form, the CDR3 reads TGTGCCAGCAGCCAAATGAGGACAGGGGTGAACACCATATATTTT.

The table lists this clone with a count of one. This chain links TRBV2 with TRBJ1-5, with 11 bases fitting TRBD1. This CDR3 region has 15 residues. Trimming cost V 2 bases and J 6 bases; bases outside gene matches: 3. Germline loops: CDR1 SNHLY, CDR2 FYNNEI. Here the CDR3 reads CASSELGQGGQPQHF. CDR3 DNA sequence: TGTGCCAGCAGTGAACTGGGACAGGGGGGTCAGCCCCAGCATTTT.

The CDR3 here is CASSQAIQQETQYF. CDR3 coding DNA: TGCGCCAGCAGCCAAGCTATACAGCAAGAGACCCAGTACTTC. The chain couples TRBV4-1 to TRBJ2-5; unclear D gene. There are 14 residues in the CDR3. Germline V gene data show CDR1 as MGHRA and CDR2 as YSYEKL. V dropped 1 base and J dropped 2 bases, with 8 bases sitting between them.

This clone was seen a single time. The CDR3 sequence is CASSQAGTGAGYTF. In DNA, the CDR3 is TGCGCCAGCAGCCAAGCCGGGACAGGGGCTGGCTACACCTTC. The V gene is TRBV4-1, the J gene TRBJ1-2; 10 positions agree with TRBD1. The V segment lost 1 base and the J segment 7 bases; nucleotides outside the gene matches: 3. CDR3 length: 14 residues. Germline V CDR1 and CDR2: MGHRA, YSYEKL.

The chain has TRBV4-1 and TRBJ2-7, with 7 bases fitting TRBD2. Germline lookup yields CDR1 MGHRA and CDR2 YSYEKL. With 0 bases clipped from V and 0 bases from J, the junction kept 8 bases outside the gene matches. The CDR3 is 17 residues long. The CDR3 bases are TGCGCCAGCAGCCAAGATGAGGGAGGGCCGCTCTCCTACGAGCAGTACTTC. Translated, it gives CASSQDEGGPLSYEQYF.

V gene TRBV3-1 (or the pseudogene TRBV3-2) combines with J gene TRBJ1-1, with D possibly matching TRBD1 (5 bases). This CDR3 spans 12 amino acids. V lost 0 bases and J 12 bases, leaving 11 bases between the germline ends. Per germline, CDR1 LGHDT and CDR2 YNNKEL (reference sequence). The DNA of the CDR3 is TGTGCCAGCAGCCAAGAAAGGACAAAAACTTTCTTT. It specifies CASSQERTKTFF.

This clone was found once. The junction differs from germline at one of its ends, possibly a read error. The DNA of the CDR3 is TGTGCCAGCAGATTATCAGGGGAGGGGCAGCCCCAGCATTTT. It encodes CASRLSGEGQPQHF. V gene TRBV28 combines with J gene TRBJ1-5; a possible D gene is TRBD1 (6 bases). Germline V CDR1 and CDR2: MDHEN, SYDVKM. There are 14 residues in the CDR3.

CDR3 sequence reads: CASSPPGVGVTEQYF. The CDR3 DNA is TGTGCCAGCAGCCCCCCGGGGGTCGGGGTTACCGAGCAGTACTTC. The V gene is TRBV4-2, the J gene TRBJ2-7; perhaps TRBD2 as D (6 bases). Trimming cost V 4 bases and J 6 bases, with 19 bases left between them. The CDR3 length is 15 residues. Looked up from germline, CDR1 is LGHNA and CDR2 is YNFKEQ.

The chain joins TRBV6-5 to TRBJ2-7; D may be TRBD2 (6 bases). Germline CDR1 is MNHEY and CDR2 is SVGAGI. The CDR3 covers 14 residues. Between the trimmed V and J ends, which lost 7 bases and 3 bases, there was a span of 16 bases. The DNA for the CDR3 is TGTGCCAGCACCGATAGCGGTCCCCTCTACGAGCAGTACTTC. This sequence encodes CASTDSGPLYEQYF.

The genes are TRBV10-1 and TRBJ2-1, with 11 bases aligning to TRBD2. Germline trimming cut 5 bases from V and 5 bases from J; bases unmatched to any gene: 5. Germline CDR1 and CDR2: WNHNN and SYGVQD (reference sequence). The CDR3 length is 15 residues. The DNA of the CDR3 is TGCGCCAGCAGTACAAGACTAGCGGGGAACAATGAGCAGTTCTTC. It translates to CASSTRLAGNNEQFF.

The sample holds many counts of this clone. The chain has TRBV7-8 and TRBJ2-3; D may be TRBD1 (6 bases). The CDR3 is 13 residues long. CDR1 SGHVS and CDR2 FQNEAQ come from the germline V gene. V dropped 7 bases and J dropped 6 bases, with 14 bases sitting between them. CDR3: CASNEGETDTQYF. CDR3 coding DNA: TGTGCCAGCAACGAGGGGGAAACGGATACGCAGTATTTT.

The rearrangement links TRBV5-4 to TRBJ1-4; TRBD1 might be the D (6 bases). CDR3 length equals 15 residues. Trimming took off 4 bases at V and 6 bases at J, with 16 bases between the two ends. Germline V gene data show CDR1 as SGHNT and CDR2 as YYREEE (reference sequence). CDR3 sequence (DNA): TGTGCCAGCAGCCCGGGGGGCAGGGGTTATGAAAAACTGTTTTTT. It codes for CASSPGGRGYEKLFF.

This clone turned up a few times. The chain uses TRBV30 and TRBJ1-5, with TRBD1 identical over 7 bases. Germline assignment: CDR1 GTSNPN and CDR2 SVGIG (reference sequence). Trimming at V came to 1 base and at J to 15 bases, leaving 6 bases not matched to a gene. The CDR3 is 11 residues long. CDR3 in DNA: TGTGCCTGGAGTGGTACAGGGGTGCCGCATTTT. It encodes CAWSGTGVPHF.

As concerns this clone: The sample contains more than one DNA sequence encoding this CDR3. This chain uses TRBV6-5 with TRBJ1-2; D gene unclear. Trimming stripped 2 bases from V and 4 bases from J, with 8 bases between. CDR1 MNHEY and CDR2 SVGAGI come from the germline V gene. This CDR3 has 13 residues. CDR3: CASSYNRAYGYTF. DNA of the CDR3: TGTGCCAGCAGTTACAACAGAGCCTATGGCTACACCTTC.

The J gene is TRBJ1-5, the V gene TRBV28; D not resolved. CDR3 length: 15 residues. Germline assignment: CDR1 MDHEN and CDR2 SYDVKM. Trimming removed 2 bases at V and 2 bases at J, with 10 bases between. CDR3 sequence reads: CASSLDQVRNQPQHF. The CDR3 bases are TGTGCCAGCAGTTTAGATCAGGTCCGCAATCAGCCCCAGCATTTT.

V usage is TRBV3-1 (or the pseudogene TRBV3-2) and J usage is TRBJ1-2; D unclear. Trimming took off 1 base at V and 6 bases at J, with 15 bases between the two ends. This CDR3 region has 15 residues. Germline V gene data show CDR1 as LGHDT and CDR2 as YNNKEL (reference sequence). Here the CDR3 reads CASSQVDTRYDGYTF. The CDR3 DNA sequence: TGTGCCAGCAGCCAAGTAGACACCCGGTACGATGGCTACACCTTC.

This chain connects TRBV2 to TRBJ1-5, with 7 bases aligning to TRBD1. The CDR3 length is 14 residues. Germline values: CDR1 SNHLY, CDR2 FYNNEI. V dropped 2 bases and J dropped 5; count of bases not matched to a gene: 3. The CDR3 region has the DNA TGTGCCAGCAGTGAACTACAGGGGTATCAGCCCCAGCATTTT. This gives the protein CASSELQGYQPQHF.

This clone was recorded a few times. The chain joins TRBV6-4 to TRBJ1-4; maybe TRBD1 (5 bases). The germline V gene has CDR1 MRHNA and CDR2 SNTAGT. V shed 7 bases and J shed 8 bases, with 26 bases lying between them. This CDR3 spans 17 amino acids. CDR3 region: CASTPPTSAGEGEKLFF. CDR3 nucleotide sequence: TGTGCCAGCACCCCCCCAACGTCGGCTGGGGAGGGGGAAAAACTGTTTTTT.

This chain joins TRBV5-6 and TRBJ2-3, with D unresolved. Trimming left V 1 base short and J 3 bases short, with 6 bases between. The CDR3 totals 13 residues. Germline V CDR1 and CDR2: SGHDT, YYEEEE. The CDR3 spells CASSLYTTDTQYF. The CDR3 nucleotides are TGTGCCAGCAGCTTGTACACAACAGATACGCAGTATTTT.